This T cell receptor (beta chain) came from a study of control samples from healthy donors and cancer patients. A single count supports this clone. The CDR3 covers 14 residues. Germline V gene sequence: CDR1 SGHRS, CDR2 YFSETQ. Trimming removed 5 bases at V and 0 bases at J, with 12 bases between. Here immunoSEQ multiplex PCR was the method, and the copy in TCRdb shows in-frame clones only, minus some. The sample carries about 150,000 clones, almost 90% recorded once. The sequence came from a man between 18 and 35 years old in good health. What was sequenced was blood. The rearrangement uses TRBV5-1 and TRBJ2-7; D ambiguous. The CDR3 reads CASRANAGSYEQYF. In nucleotides, the CDR3 is TGCGCCAGCAGGGCCAATGCAGGCTCCTACGAGCAGTACTTC.